This entry is about one TCR beta chain. The clone's antigen remains unknown. Base qualities were left out, and no much larger clone turns up one base away. The germline V gene gives CDR1 as MGHDK and CDR2 as SYGVNS. Reading from cysteine to phenylalanine, the CDR3 counts 11 amino acids. Kept here is only the CDR3 DNA, which spans 33 bases and is read in frame from base 1. The V and J ends are trimmed by 8 bases and 4 bases, leaving 8 bases between them. Library preparation was by RT-PCR. These reads were obtained on an Illumina HiSeq 2500. TCRdb itself trimmed the public reads at Q25 with fastp, ran MiXCR and retained productive beta chains. Each CDR3 protein appears once, grouped with its most common genes and DNA. Counted in this sample were hundreds of thousands of distinct CDR3 sequences; about 14% of them appeared once. In total, the top ten clones hold around 6.5% of the sample. The entry originates in a study of response to subunit inactivated influenza vaccine (dated by TCRdb to the late 2010s). With respect to the entire study: Deep quantitative profiling of the T cell receptor repertoire was used in the study to follow responses to a trivalent subunit inactivated influenza vaccine. The study at large found these results: The authors suggested that each seasonal influenza vaccination may recruit only a limited number of new T cells.

The V and J segments used are TRBV25-1 and TRBJ1-1; TRBD1 might be the D gene, on 6 matching bases. This TCR was recovered from a man aged 45-60 years who received an inactivated influenza vaccine. Donor details come from another sample of the same person, matched by shared clones. Sequencing was performed on PBMCs from blood, taken around 15 days before vaccination. The CDR3 protein is CASVRGTEAFF. The sequence in DNA is TGTGCCAGCGTCAGGGGCACTGAAGCTTTCTTT.